The next 15 T cell receptor beta chains were all read from a single sample in a study of T cells in localized non-small cell lung cancer. Some clones are missing from TCRdb's copy, which holds only in-frame ones; the method was immunoSEQ multiplex PCR. The sample yields about 70,000 clones, about 90% seen once. The sample consisted of peripheral blood, taken before any cancer treatment. All receptors come from a male donor aged 60 or over with stage III squamous cell lung carcinoma.

This chain joins TRBV5-6 and TRBJ2-1; D gene ambiguous. The CDR3 runs 13 residues. Per germline, CDR1 SGHDT and CDR2 YYEEEE. With 0 bases removed from V and 1 base from J, the gap between germline ends came to 2 bases. The CDR3 DNA is TGTGCCAGCAGCTTGGTGTCCTACAATGAGCAGTTCTTC. Residues: CASSLVSYNEQFF.

The V and J genes are TRBV15 and TRBJ1-5; 8 bases match TRBD1. This CDR3 contains 15 residues. Germline V gene data show CDR1 as LNHNV and CDR2 as YYDKDF (reference sequence). J was trimmed by 4 bases and V by 8 bases; bases with no gene match: 10. CDR3 region: CATAWGQGANQPQHF. The CDR3, as DNA: TGTGCCACCGCATGGGGGCAGGGGGCGAATCAGCCCCAGCATTTT.

The V call is TRBV19, the J call TRBJ1-6, with TRBD1 matching over 10 bases. This CDR3 has 16 residues. In germline, CDR1 is LNHDA, CDR2 SQIVND (reference sequence). V was clipped by 5 bases and J by 6 bases; unmatched bases: 7. The DNA of the CDR3 is TGTGCCAGTAGTGCCTCCGGGACAGGGGTTAATTCACCCCTCCACTTT. Translated: CASSASGTGVNSPLHF. Variable domain in full (rest from reference TRBV19 and TRBJ1-6): DGGITQSPKYLFRKEGQNVTLSCEQNLNHDAMYWYRQDPGQGLRLIYYSQIVNDFQKGDIAEGYSVSREKKESFPLTVTSAQKNPTAFYLCASSASGTGVNSPLHFGNGTRLTVT.

This clone has just one count. V usage is TRBV4-3 and J usage is TRBJ2-3; 8 bases align to TRBD1. With V trimmed by 1 base and J by 3 bases, 0 bases remained unmatched. CDR1 is LGHNA, CDR2 YSLEER, per germline. This CDR3 has 14 residues. The CDR3 DNA reads as TGCGCCAGCAGCCAAGGGACAGGGACAGATACGCAGTATTTT. Its protein is CASSQGTGTDTQYF.

This clone has just one count. This chain connects TRBV28 to TRBJ1-2; the D gene is possibly TRBD1 (6 bases). CDR1 is MDHEN, CDR2 SYDVKM, per germline. V was clipped by 6 bases and J by 0 bases, with 17 bases between them. There are 16 residues in the CDR3. CDR3 nucleotides: TGTGCCAGCAGCCCCCTCCCCGGGGGCACTAACTATGGCTACACCTTC. Its protein product is CASSPLPGGTNYGYTF.

Only one count was recorded for this clone. This sequence joins TRBV30 and TRBJ2-2, with TRBD2 identical over 13 bases. Germline V lookup: CDR1 GTSNPN, CDR2 SVGIG (reference sequence). V shed 0 bases and J 7 bases; nucleotides not matched to a gene: 2. The CDR3 runs 15 residues. This chain's CDR3 is CAWSVLAGGSGELFF. In DNA, the CDR3 is TGTGCCTGGAGTGTACTAGCGGGGGGGAGCGGGGAGCTGTTTTTT.

The chain has TRBV19 and TRBJ1-5; tentative D call: TRBD1 (6 bases). Trimming pared 10 bases from V and 4 bases from J, leaving 14 bases between. Germline assignment: CDR1 LNHDA and CDR2 SQIVND (reference sequence). This CDR3 comprises 13 residues. This CDR3 is CATQGRGNQPQHF. In DNA, the CDR3 is TGTGCCACCCAGGGGCGGGGGAATCAGCCCCAGCATTTT. Full variable domain (outside the CDR3, taken from reference TRBV19 and TRBJ1-5): DGGITQSPKYLFRKEGQNVTLSCEQNLNHDAMYWYRQDPGQGLRLIYYSQIVNDFQKGDIAEGYSVSREKKESFPLTVTSAQKNPTAFYLCATQGRGNQPQHFGDGTRLSIL.

This clone appeared a single time. This sequence joins TRBV6-5 and TRBJ1-2, with 10 positions matching TRBD1. The J segment lost 8 bases and the V segment lost 2 bases, leaving 5 bases of the junction unmatched. Per the germline V gene, CDR1 is MNHEY and CDR2 is SVGAGI. CDR3 length: 14 amino acids. DNA for the CDR3: TGTGCCAGCAGTTACGATGGGACAGGGGAGGGCTACACCTTC. Translation: CASSYDGTGEGYTF.

The CDR3 region is CASSPRLRDGETQYF. CDR3 in DNA: TGCGCCAGCAGCCCAAGACTACGGGACGGAGAGACCCAGTACTTC. The J gene is TRBJ2-5, the V gene TRBV4-1; the D gene could be TRBD1 or TRBD2 (5 bases each). This CDR3 region has 15 residues. Germline CDR1 MGHRA, CDR2 YSYEKL. Trimming took off 4 bases at V and 4 bases at J, with 16 bases between the two ends.

The chain recombines TRBV19 with TRBJ1-5, with TRBD1 matching over 9 bases. V was pared by 5 bases and J by 4 bases, with 6 bases of the junction left unmatched. Germline loops: CDR1 LNHDA, CDR2 SQIVND (reference sequence). There are 15 residues in the CDR3. This chain's CDR3 is CASSVTGGFNQPQHF. The CDR3 DNA reads TGTGCCAGTAGTGTAACAGGGGGCTTTAATCAGCCCCAGCATTTT.

This clone showed up just once. This CDR3 is CASSDPTGGEKLFF. The CDR3 nucleotides are TGTGCCAGCAGTGACCCTACAGGGGGTGAAAAACTGTTTTTT. The chain recombines TRBV6-1 with TRBJ1-4; TRBD1 agrees at 8 bases. The germline gives CDR1 MNHNS, CDR2 SASEGT. The V segment lost 3 bases and the J segment 7 bases; nucleotides outside the gene matches: 4. This CDR3 comprises 14 residues.

Only one count was recorded for this clone. This rearrangement joins TRBV6-6 to TRBJ1-5; TRBD1 matches 9 bases. Trimming removed 2 bases from V and 4 bases from J; junction bases left unmatched: 0. The CDR3 totals 14 residues. CDR1 and CDR2 (germline): MNHNY, SVGAGI (reference sequence). CDR3 sequence (DNA): TGTGCCAGCAGTTACGGGACAGGGAATCAGCCCCAGCATTTT. This sequence encodes CASSYGTGNQPQHF.

J is TRBJ2-3 and V is TRBV5-1; possibly TRBD1 for D (6 bases). Looked up from germline, CDR1 is SGHRS and CDR2 is YFSETQ. The CDR3 covers 13 residues. Between the trimmed V and J ends, which lost 1 base and 5 bases, there was a span of 8 bases. The CDR3 DNA follows: TGCGCCAGCAGCTTGAAGGGACAAGATACGCAGTATTTT. This sequence encodes CASSLKGQDTQYF.

The chain joins TRBV28 to TRBJ2-1; 8 bases are shared with TRBD2. V gave up 5 bases and J gave up 1 base; unmatched junction bases: 4. The CDR3 totals 15 residues. Germline CDR1 MDHEN, CDR2 SYDVKM. The CDR3 sequence is CASSVIAGSYNEQFF. CDR3 nucleotides: TGTGCCAGCAGTGTTATAGCGGGGTCCTACAATGAGCAGTTCTTC.

The chain uses TRBV2 and TRBJ1-6; TRBD1 is a possible D gene (6 bases). Germline loops: CDR1 SNHLY, CDR2 FYNNEI. The CDR3 totals 13 residues. V was pared by 5 bases and J by 8 bases, with 10 bases between. CDR3 protein: CASSTGQYSPLHF. DNA of the CDR3: TGTGCCAGCAGTACAGGGCAATATTCACCCCTCCACTTT.